These 23 T cell receptor beta chains came from one sample sequenced in a study of beta chain features in type 1 diabetes. The sequenced template was cDNA made from the entire isolated RNA. Sequenced by immunoSEQ multiplex PCR; TCRdb stores in-frame clones only, minus some. The data show over 500,000 clones, 15% to 17% seen once. The sample consisted of naive CD4+ T cells from blood. The source is a man between 18 and 29 years old in good health.

This clone was seen only a few times. V is TRBV6-5 and J is TRBJ2-1; D gene uncertain. Germline V lookup: CDR1 MNHEY, CDR2 SVGAGI. Trimming shortened V by 0 bases and J by 9 bases, and 9 bases separated the two germline ends. The CDR3 extends over 13 amino acids. CDR3 sequence reads: CASSYSIVVEQFF. Here the CDR3 DNA reads TGTGCCAGCAGTTACTCGATTGTGGTTGAGCAGTTCTTC.

Only a few counts were recorded for this clone. The chain carries TRBV6-6 and TRBJ1-1; 9 bases are shared with TRBD1. CDR3 length equals 14 residues. The V and J ends lost 6 bases and 5 bases, in that order; junction bases with no gene match: 7. The V gene's germline CDR1 is MNHNY and CDR2 SVGAGI (reference sequence). The CDR3 DNA is TGTGCCAGCAGGGGGGGACAGGGAGGAACTGAAGCTTTCTTT. Encoded protein: CASRGGQGGTEAFF.

The chain is built from TRBV2 and TRBJ1-1; 7 bases are shared with TRBD1. CDR3 size: 15 residues. Looked up from germline, CDR1 is SNHLY and CDR2 is FYNNEI. V lost 3 bases and J lost 11; bases outside the gene matches: 15. The CDR3 here is CASSESYSTGQMAFF. The CDR3 DNA follows: TGTGCCAGCAGTGAGTCGTATTCGACAGGGCAGATGGCTTTCTTT.

This chain links TRBV19 with TRBJ2-7; TRBD2 agrees at 12 bases. CDR1 and CDR2 (germline): LNHDA, SQIVND (reference sequence). The length of the CDR3 is 14 residues. The V segment lost 4 bases and the J segment 4 bases; nucleotides outside the gene matches: 2. CDR3 coding DNA: TGTGCCAGTAGTAGGACTAGCGGGGCTTACGAGCAGTACTTC. Translated: CASSRTSGAYEQYF.

The V and J genes are TRBV9 and TRBJ1-3, with 7 bases fitting TRBD1. The CDR3 is made up of 14 amino acids. The germline CDR1 and CDR2 sequences are SGDLS and YYNGEE. V trimming: 3 bases; J trimming: 2 bases; junction bases outside the gene matches: 2. CDR3 DNA sequence: TGTGCCAGCAGCGGCGACAGGGCTGGAAACACCATATATTTT. Protein: CASSGDRAGNTIYF.

This clone was seen a few times. This same CDR3 is encoded by further DNA sequences in the sample. V and J are TRBV5-4 and TRBJ2-5; D gene uncertain. Trimming cost V 2 bases and J 2 bases, with 4 bases left between them. In germline, CDR1 is SGHNT, CDR2 YYREEE (reference sequence). The CDR3 covers 12 residues. CDR3 DNA sequence: TGTGCCAGCAGCTTACCTCAAGAGACCCAGTACTTC. Translated, it gives CASSLPQETQYF.

This clone was counted between two and nine times. The genes are TRBV15 and TRBJ2-1; no reliable D call. V lost 5 bases, J lost 6 bases, and 11 bases lay in between. This CDR3 region has 13 residues. Germline loops: CDR1 LNHNV, CDR2 YYDKDF (reference sequence). The CDR3 region has the DNA TGTGCCACCAGCCGGAAGGGTCTCAATGAGCAGTTCTTC. Translating gives CATSRKGLNEQFF.

There are a few counts of this clone. Other nucleotide sequences from this sample produce the same CDR3. The chain recombines TRBV28 with TRBJ1-2; D is ambiguous. The germline V gene encodes CDR1 MDHEN and CDR2 SYDVKM. V lost 6 bases to trimming and J lost 2 bases, with 7 bases between them. The CDR3 runs to 12 residues. As DNA, the CDR3 is TGTGCCAGCAGGACGGCAAACTATGGCTACACCTTC. Amino acid sequence: CASRTANYGYTF.

This clone was detected a few times. This rearrangement joins TRBV6-6 to TRBJ2-2; 9 positions match TRBD1. V was clipped by 2 bases and J by 4 bases; unmatched bases: 5. CDR3 length: 16 amino acids. Germline V gene data show CDR1 as MNHNY and CDR2 as SVGAGI (reference sequence). The CDR3 region is CASSYAVQGATGELFF. CDR3 DNA sequence: TGTGCCAGCAGTTACGCGGTACAGGGGGCCACCGGGGAGCTGTTTTTT.

Concerning this clone itself: Germline is not matched at one junction end, which may reflect a read error. The genes are TRBV7-6 and TRBJ1-1; TRBD1 matches at 7 bases. There are 15 residues in the CDR3. The germline CDR1 and CDR2 sequences are SGHVS and FNYEAQ. The DNA of the CDR3 is TGTGCCAGCAGCCTAGCGGGACAGCTGAACACTGAAGCTTTCTTT. Residues: CASSLAGQLNTEAFF.

The rearrangement joins TRBV19 to TRBJ1-5; possibly TRBD1 for D (6 bases). The V gene lost 7 bases and the J gene lost 2 bases, with 15 bases spanning the gap. The CDR3 loop spans 15 amino acids. Germline V gene sequence: CDR1 LNHDA, CDR2 SQIVND (reference sequence). CDR3 loop: CASNRGALGNQPQHF. CDR3 coding DNA: TGTGCCAGTAATCGGGGGGCGCTGGGCAATCAGCCCCAGCATTTT.

This clone was detected only a few times. The genes are TRBV10-3 and TRBJ2-1; the match to TRBD2 covers 13 bases. Germline V CDR1 and CDR2: ENHRY, SYGVKD. The CDR3 runs to 16 residues. The J segment lost 10 bases and the V segment lost 3 bases, leaving 9 bases of the junction unmatched. CDR3 sequence (DNA): TGTGCCATCAGTGACGGCACTAGCGGGAGGGCCAAAGAGCAGTTCTTC. Its translation is CAISDGTSGRAKEQFF.

The chain's CDR3 is CASSLGHRYEQYF. DNA of the CDR3: TGCGCCAGCAGCTTGGGTCATCGTTACGAGCAGTACTTC. J is TRBJ2-7 and V is TRBV5-1; unclear D gene. This CDR3 is 13 amino acids long. With 0 bases removed from V and 4 bases from J, the gap between germline ends came to 8 bases. The germline V gene encodes CDR1 SGHRS and CDR2 YFSETQ.

The chain combines TRBV27 with TRBJ1-4; no definite D call. Germline CDR1 is MNHEY and CDR2 is SMNVEV (reference sequence). Trimming removed 3 bases from V and 0 bases from J, with 8 bases in between. The CDR3 spans 15 residues. The DNA for the CDR3 is TGTGCCAGCAGTTTTAGGTCTGCAACTAATGAAAAACTGTTTTTT. Its protein product is CASSFRSATNEKLFF.

J is TRBJ1-2 and V is TRBV5-1, with 9 positions matching TRBD1. This CDR3 region has 15 residues. Germline lookup yields CDR1 SGHRS and CDR2 YFSETQ. V lost 4 bases to trimming and J lost 6 bases; unmatched junction nucleotides: 10. This CDR3 is CASSATGTGSNGYTF. The CDR3 DNA reads TGCGCCAGCAGCGCAACCGGGACAGGGTCAAATGGCTACACCTTC.

This clone was observed a handful of times. Other DNA sequences from this sample encode an identical CDR3 as well. The chain links TRBV5-1 to TRBJ1-1; the D gene is possibly TRBD1 (6 bases). The CDR3 has 13 residues. V was pared by 4 bases and J by 1 base, with 8 bases between. In germline, CDR1 is SGHRS, CDR2 YFSETQ. CDR3 coding DNA: TGCGCCAGCAGCCCGGGACAGAACACTGAAGCTTTCTTT. It specifies CASSPGQNTEAFF.

The chain has TRBV5-1 and TRBJ1-5; possibly TRBD1 for D (5 bases). Trimming removed 4 bases at V and 6 bases at J, with 11 bases between. Germline loops: CDR1 SGHRS, CDR2 YFSETQ. The CDR3 loop spans 13 amino acids. As DNA, the CDR3 is TGCGCCAGCAGCCCCCAGGGCCTTCAGCCCCAGCATTTT. As protein: CASSPQGLQPQHF. Using reference TRBV5-1 and TRBJ1-5 for the parts outside the CDR3, the full variable domain is KAGVTQTPRYLIKTRGQQVTLSCSPISGHRSVSWYQQTPGQGLQFLFEYFSETQRNKGNFPGRFSGRQFSNSRSEMNVSTLELGDSALYLCASSPQGLQPQHFGDGTRLSIL.

The chain recombines TRBV4-2 with TRBJ1-1, with a weak D call TRBD1 (6 bases). V was pared by 1 base and J by 7 bases, with 13 bases between. CDR1 is LGHNA, CDR2 YNFKEQ, per germline. The CDR3 is 14 amino acids. The CDR3 sequence is CASSQGDIPSEAFF. CDR3 DNA sequence: TGTGCCAGCAGCCAAGGGGACATCCCCAGTGAAGCTTTCTTT.

This chain joins TRBV18 and TRBJ2-1, with TRBD2 matching 9 bases. The CDR3 is 17 amino acids. Per the germline V gene, CDR1 is KGHSH and CDR2 is LQKENI. V shed 3 bases, J shed 0 bases, and the junction held 6 bases outside the gene matches. The CDR3 sequence is CASSPYFSGSSYNEQFF. As DNA, the CDR3 is TGTGCCAGCTCACCCTACTTTAGCGGGAGCTCCTACAATGAGCAGTTCTTC.

The V and J genes are TRBV5-1 and TRBJ2-5; TRBD2 aligns across 8 bases. V dropped 7 bases and J dropped 3; count of bases not matched to a gene: 8. There are 14 residues in the CDR3. The germline gives CDR1 SGHRS, CDR2 YFSETQ. CDR3 amino acids: CASGGLAGKETQYF. In DNA, the CDR3 is TGCGCCAGCGGCGGACTAGCTGGCAAAGAGACCCAGTACTTC. Variable domain in full (rest from reference TRBV5-1 and TRBJ2-5): KAGVTQTPRYLIKTRGQQVTLSCSPISGHRSVSWYQQTPGQGLQFLFEYFSETQRNKGNFPGRFSGRQFSNSRSEMNVSTLELGDSALYLCASGGLAGKETQYFGPGTRLLVL.

The chain combines TRBV2 with TRBJ2-5; no reliable D call. CDR1 and CDR2 from the germline V gene are SNHLY and FYNNEI. The V end lost 1 base, the J end lost 4 bases, and 13 bases lay between the germline ends. The CDR3 is 15 amino acids. The CDR3 is CASSEVTTGRETQYF. The CDR3 DNA sequence: TGTGCCAGCAGTGAAGTCACGACGGGCCGAGAGACCCAGTACTTC. Variable domain in full (rest from reference TRBV2 and TRBJ2-5): EPEVTQTPSHQVTQMGQEVILRCVPISNHLYFYWYRQILGQKVEFLVSFYNNEISEKSEIFDDQFSVERPDGSNFTLKIRSTKLEDSAMYFCASSEVTTGRETQYFGPGTRLLVL.

The chain has TRBV15 and TRBJ1-2; 7 bases agree with TRBD1. With 3 bases clipped from V and 6 bases from J, the junction kept 7 bases outside the gene matches. This CDR3 is built from 14 residues. Germline V gene data show CDR1 as LNHNV and CDR2 as YYDKDF (reference sequence). CDR3 DNA: TGTGCCACCAGCAGTCGACAGGGAAGGGATGGCTACACCTTC. This gives the protein CATSSRQGRDGYTF.

V and J are TRBV2 and TRBJ1-5; 8 bases agree with TRBD1. This CDR3 spans 15 amino acids. Germline loops: CDR1 SNHLY, CDR2 FYNNEI. The trim removed 7 bases at V and 1 base at J, leaving 6 bases unmatched. Here the CDR3 DNA reads TGTGCCAGCATTGGACAGGGCTCCAGCAATCAGCCCCAGCATTTT. This translates into CASIGQGSSNQPQHF. The entire variable domain, with the rest obtained from reference TRBV2 and TRBJ1-5, is as follows: EPEVTQTPSHQVTQMGQEVILRCVPISNHLYFYWYRQILGQKVEFLVSFYNNEISEKSEIFDDQFSVERPDGSNFTLKIRSTKLEDSAMYFCASIGQGSSNQPQHFGDGTRLSIL.